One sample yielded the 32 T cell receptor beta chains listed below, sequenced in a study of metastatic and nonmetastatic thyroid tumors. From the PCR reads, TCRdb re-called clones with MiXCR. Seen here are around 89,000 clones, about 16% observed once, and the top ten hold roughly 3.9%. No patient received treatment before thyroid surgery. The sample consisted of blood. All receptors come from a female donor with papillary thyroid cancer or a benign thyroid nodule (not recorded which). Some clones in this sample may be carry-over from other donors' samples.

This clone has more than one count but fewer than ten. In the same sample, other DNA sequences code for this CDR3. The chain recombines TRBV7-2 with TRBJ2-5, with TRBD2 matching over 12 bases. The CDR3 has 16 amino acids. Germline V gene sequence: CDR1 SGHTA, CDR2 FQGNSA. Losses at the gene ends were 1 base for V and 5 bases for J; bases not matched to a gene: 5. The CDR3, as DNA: TGTGCCAGCAGCTTAGGGGGTGGACTAGCGGGGGAGACCCAGTACTTC. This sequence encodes CASSLGGGLAGETQYF.

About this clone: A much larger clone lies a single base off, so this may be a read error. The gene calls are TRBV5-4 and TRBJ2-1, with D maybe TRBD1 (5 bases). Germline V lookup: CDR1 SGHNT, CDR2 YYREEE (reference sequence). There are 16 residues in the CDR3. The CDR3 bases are TGTGCCAGCAGCTCACCCAAGGGGTTGTTGTACAATGACCAGTTCTTC. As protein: CASSSPKGLLYNDQFF.

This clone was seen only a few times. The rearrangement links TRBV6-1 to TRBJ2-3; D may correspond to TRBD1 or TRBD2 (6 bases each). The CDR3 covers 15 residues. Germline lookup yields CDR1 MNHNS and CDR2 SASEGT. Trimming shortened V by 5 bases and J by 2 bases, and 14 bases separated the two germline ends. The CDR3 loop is CASSRRGDDTDTQYF. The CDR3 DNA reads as TGTGCCAGCAGTCGGAGGGGGGACGACACAGATACGCAGTATTTT.

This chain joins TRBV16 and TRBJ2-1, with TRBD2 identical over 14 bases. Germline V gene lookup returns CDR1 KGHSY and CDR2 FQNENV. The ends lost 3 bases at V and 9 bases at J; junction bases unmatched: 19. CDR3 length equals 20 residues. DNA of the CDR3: TGTGCCAGCAGCCATCGTGGACTAGCGGGGGGCCGATATTTGTGGCTTGAGCAGTTCTTC. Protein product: CASSHRGLAGGRYLWLEQFF. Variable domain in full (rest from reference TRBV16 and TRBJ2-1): GEEVAQTPKHLVRGEGQKAKLYCAPIKGHSYVFWYQQVLKNEFKFLISFQNENVFDETGMPKERFSAKCLPNSPCSLEIQATKLEDSAVYFCASSHRGLAGGRYLWLEQFFGPGTRLTVL.

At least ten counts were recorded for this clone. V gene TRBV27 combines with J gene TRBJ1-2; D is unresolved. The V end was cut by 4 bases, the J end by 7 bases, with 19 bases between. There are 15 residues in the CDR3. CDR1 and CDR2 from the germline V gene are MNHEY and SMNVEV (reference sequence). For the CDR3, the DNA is TGTGCCAGCAGTTCCCCCCAAGAGACGAGTTTTGGCTACACCTTC. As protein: CASSSPQETSFGYTF.

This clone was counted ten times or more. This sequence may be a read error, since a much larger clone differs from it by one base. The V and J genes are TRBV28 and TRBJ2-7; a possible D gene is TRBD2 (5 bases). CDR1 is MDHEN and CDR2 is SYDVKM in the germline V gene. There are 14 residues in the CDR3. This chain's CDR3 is CASSLSWELDEQHF. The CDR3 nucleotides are TGTGCCAGCAGTCTTAGCTGGGAACTAGACGAGCAGCACTTC.

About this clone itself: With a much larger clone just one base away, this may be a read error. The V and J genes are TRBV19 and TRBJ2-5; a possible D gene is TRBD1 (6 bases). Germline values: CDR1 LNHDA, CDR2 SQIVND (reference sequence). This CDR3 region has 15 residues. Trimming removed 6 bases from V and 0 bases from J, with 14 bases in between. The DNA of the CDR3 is TGTGCCAGTAGCGACGGGACACCCTACCAAGAGACCCAGTACTTC. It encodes CASSDGTPYQETQYF.

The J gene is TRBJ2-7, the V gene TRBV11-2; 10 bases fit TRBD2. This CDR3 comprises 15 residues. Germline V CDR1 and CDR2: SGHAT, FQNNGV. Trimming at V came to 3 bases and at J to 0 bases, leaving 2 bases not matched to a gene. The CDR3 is CASSLTSGRSYEQYF. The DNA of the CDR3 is TGTGCCAGCAGCTTGACTAGCGGGCGCTCCTACGAGCAGTACTTC.

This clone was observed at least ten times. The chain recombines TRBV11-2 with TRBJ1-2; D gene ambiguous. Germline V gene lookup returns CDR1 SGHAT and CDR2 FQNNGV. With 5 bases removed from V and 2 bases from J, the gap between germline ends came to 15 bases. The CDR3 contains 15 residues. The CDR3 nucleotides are TGTGCCAGCAGCCCCAGCGCAGGCACAAACTATGGCTACACCTTC. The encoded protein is CASSPSAGTNYGYTF.

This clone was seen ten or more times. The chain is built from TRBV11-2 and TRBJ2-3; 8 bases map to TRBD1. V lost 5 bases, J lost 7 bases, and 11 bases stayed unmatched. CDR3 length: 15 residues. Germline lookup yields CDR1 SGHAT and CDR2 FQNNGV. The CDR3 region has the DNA TGTGCCAGCAGCCGCCAGGGACAGGCTGAAAATACGCAGTATTTT. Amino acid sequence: CASSRQGQAENTQYF.

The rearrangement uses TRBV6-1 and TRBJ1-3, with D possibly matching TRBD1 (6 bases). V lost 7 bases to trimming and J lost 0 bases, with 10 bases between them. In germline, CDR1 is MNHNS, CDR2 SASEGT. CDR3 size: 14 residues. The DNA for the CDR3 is TGTGCCAGCAAACAGGGACGCTCTGGAAACACCATATATTTT. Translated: CASKQGRSGNTIYF.

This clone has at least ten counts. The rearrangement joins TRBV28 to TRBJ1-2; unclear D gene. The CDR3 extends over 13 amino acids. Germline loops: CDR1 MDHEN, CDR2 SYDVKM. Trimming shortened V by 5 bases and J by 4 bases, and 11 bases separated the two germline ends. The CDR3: CASSVTYIYGYTF. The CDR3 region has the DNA TGTGCCAGCAGTGTGACATATATCTATGGCTACACCTTC.

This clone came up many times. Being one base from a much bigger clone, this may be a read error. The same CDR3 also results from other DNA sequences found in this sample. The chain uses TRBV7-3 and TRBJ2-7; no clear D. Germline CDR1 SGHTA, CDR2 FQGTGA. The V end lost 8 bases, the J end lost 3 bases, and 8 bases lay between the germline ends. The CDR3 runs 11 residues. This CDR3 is CASGTGYEQYF. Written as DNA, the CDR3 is TGTGCCAGCGGAACGGGCTACGAGCAGTACTTC.

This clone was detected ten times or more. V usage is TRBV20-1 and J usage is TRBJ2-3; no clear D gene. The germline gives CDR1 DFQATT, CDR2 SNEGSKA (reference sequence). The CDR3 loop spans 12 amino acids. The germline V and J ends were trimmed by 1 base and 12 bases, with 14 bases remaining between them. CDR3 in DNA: TGCAGTGCTAGAGTCCGGCCAGCCCCTCAGTATTTT. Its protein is CSARVRPAPQYF.

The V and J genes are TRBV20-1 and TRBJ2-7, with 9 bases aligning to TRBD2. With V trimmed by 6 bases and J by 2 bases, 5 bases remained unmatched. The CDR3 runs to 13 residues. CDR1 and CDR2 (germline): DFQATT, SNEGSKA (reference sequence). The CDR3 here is CSARTSVAYEQYF. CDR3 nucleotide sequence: TGCAGTGCGCGGACTAGCGTAGCCTACGAGCAGTACTTC.

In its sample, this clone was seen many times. CDR3 in amino acids: CASSSLGGEHYEQYF. The CDR3 bases are TGCGCCAGCAGCTCCCTAGGGGGTGAGCACTACGAGCAGTACTTC. This chain connects TRBV4-1 to TRBJ2-7; D perhaps matches TRBD1 (6 bases). The germline V gene encodes CDR1 MGHRA and CDR2 YSYEKL. CDR3 length equals 15 residues. Deletions cut 5 bases from V and 3 bases from J, with 17 bases between.

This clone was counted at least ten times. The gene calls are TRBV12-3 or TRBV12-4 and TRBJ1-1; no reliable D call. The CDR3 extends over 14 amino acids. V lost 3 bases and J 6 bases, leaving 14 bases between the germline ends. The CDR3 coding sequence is TGTGCCAGCAGTTTCCTCCTGCCGGGTCCTGAAGCTTTCTTT. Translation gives CASSFLLPGPEAFF.

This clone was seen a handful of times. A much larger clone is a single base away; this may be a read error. CDR3 protein: CAISALIYETHYF. The CDR3 coding sequence is TGTGCCATCAGTGCCCTCATTTACGAGACCCACTACTTC. The gene calls are TRBV10-3 and TRBJ2-5; D not resolved. The CDR3 is 13 amino acids. Germline assignment: CDR1 ENHRY and CDR2 SYGVKD.

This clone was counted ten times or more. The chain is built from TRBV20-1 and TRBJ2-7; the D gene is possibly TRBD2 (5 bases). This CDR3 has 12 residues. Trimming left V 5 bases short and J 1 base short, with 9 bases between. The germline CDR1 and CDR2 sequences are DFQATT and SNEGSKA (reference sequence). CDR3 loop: CSAPGLSYEQYF. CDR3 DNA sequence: TGCAGTGCTCCTGGACTTTCCTACGAGCAGTACTTC.

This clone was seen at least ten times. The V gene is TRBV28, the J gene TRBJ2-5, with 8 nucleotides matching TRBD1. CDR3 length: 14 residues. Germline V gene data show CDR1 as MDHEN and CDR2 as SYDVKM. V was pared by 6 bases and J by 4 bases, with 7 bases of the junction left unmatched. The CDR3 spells CASRPTGVGETQYF. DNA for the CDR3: TGTGCCAGCAGACCGACAGGGGTTGGAGAGACCCAGTACTTC.

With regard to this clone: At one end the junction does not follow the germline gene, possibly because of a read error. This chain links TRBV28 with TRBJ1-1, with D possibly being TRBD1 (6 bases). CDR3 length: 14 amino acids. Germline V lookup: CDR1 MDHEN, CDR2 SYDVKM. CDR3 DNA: TGTGACAGCAGTTTCCAGGGGATGAACACTGAAGCTTTATTT. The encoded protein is CDSSFQGMNTEALF.

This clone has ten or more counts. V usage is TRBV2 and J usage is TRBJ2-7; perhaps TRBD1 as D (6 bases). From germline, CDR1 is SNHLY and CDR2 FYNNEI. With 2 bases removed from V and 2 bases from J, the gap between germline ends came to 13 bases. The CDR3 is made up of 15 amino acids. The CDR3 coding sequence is TGTGCCAGCAGTGAATCAGGGGTGGGGCCCTACGAGCAGTACTTC. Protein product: CASSESGVGPYEQYF.

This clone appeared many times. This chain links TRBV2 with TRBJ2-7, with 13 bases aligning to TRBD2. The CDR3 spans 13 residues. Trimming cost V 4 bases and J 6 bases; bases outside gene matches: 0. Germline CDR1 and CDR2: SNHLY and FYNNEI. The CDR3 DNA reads TGTGCCAGCAGTGGACTAGCGGGGGGCGAGCAGTACTTC. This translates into CASSGLAGGEQYF.

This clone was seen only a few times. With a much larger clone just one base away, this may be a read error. CDR3 DNA sequence: TGTGCCAGCATGGTGGGGACAGTGTTCTATGGCTACACCTTC. Translated, it gives CASMVGTVFYGYTF. The chain joins TRBV2 to TRBJ1-2, with 7 bases fitting TRBD1. The CDR3 is made up of 14 amino acids. With 7 bases clipped from V and 4 bases from J, the junction kept 9 bases outside the gene matches. The germline V gene encodes CDR1 SNHLY and CDR2 FYNNEI.

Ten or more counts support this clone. In DNA form, the CDR3 reads TGTGCCAGCAGTCCCGGTAACCACCCCGGTGGTGGGCAGTACTTC. Amino acids: CASSPGNHPGGGQYF. The V gene is TRBV6-1, the J gene TRBJ2-7; D remains ambiguous. The CDR3 has 15 residues. Trimming removed 5 bases at V and 9 bases at J, with 23 bases between. Germline V gene sequence: CDR1 MNHNS, CDR2 SASEGT.

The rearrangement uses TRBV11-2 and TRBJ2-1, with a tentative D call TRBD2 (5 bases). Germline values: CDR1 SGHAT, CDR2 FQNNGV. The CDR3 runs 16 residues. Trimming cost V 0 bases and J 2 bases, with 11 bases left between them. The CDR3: CASSLDREGPYNEQFF. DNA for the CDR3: TGTGCCAGCAGCTTAGATAGAGAGGGCCCCTACAATGAGCAGTTCTTC.

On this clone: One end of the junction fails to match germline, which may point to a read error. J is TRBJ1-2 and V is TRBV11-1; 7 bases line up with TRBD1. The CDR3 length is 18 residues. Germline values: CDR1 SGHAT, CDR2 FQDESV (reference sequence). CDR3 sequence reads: CASSLVVGTAPRNYVYTF. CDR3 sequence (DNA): TGTGCCAGCAGCTTAGTAGTCGGGACAGCACCTCGAAACTATGTCTACACCTTC.

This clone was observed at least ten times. The CDR3 spells CASGLIPGQRAFF. Written as DNA, the CDR3 is TGTGCTAGTGGTTTGATACCGGGACAGCGCGCTTTCTTT. The rearrangement links TRBV12-5 to TRBJ1-1; 7 nucleotides line up with TRBD1. CDR3 length equals 13 residues. V lost 2 bases and J lost 11; bases outside the gene matches: 8. CDR1 and CDR2 from the germline V gene are LGHNT and FRNRAP.

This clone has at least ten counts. The CDR3 sequence is CASSFFDRWSTDTQYF. CDR3 DNA: TGTGCCAGCAGTTTCTTCGACAGGTGGAGCACAGATACGCAGTATTTT. The chain has TRBV28 and TRBJ2-3; TRBD1 is a possible D gene (6 bases). CDR1 MDHEN and CDR2 SYDVKM come from the germline V gene. V was clipped by 3 bases and J by 0 bases, with 13 bases between them. The CDR3 spans 16 residues.

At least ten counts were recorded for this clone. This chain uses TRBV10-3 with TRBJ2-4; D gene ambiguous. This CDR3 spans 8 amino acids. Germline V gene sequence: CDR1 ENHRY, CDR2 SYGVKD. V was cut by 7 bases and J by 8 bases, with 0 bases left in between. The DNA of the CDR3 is TGTGCCATCAACATTCAGTACTTC. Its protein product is CAINIQYF.

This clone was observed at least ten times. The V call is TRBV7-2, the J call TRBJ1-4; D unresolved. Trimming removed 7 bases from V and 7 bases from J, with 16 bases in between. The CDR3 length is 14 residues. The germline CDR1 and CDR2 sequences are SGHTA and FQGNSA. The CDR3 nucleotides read TGTGCCAGCACCCGGAGCGGAGCCTTTGAAAAACTGTTTTTT. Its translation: CASTRSGAFEKLFF.

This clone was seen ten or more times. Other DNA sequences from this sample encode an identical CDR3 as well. The chain's CDR3 is CASSLWNTEAFF. As DNA, the CDR3 is TGTGCCAGCAGTTTATGGAACACTGAAGCTTTCTTT. This chain connects TRBV7-9 to TRBJ1-1; D remains ambiguous. In germline, CDR1 is SEHNR, CDR2 FQNEAQ (reference sequence). Trimming left V 6 bases short and J 1 base short, with 6 bases between. The CDR3 spans 12 residues. Using reference TRBV7-9 and TRBJ1-1 for the parts outside the CDR3, the full variable domain is DTGVSQNPRHKITKRGQNVTFRCDPISEHNRLYWYRQTLGQGPEFLTYFQNEAQLEKSRLLSDRFSAERPKGSFSTLEIQRTEQGDSAMYLCASSLWNTEAFFGQGTRLTVV.